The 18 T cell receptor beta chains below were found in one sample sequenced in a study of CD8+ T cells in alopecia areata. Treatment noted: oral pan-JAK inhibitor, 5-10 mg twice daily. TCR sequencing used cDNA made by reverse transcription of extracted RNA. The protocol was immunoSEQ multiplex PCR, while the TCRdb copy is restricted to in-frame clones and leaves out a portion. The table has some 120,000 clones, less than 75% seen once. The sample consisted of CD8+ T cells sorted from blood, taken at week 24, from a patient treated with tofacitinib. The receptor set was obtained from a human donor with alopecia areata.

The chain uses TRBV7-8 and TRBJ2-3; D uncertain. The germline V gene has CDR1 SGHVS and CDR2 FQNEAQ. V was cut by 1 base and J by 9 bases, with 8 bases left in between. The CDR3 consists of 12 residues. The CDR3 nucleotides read TGTGCCAGCAGCTTAGGTGACTCCACGCAGTATTTT. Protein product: CASSLGDSTQYF.

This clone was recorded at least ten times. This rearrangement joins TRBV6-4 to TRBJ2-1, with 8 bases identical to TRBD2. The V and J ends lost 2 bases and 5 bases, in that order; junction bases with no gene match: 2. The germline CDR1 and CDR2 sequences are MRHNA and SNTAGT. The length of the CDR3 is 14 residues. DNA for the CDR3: TGTGCCAGCAGTGACCGGGGGGGCCACAATGAGCAGTTCTTC. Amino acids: CASSDRGGHNEQFF.

CDR3: CASEGGTGELFF. The CDR3 nucleotides read TGTGCCAGCGAGGGGGGGACCGGGGAGCTGTTTTTT. The chain employs TRBV2 and TRBJ2-2; maybe TRBD2 (7 bases). This CDR3 has 12 residues. The V end lost 8 bases, the J end lost 5 bases, and 9 bases lay between the germline ends. The germline CDR1 and CDR2 sequences are SNHLY and FYNNEI. The full variable domain, rest sourced from reference TRBV2 and TRBJ2-2, is EPEVTQTPSHQVTQMGQEVILRCVPISNHLYFYWYRQILGQKVEFLVSFYNNEISEKSEIFDDQFSVERPDGSNFTLKIRSTKLEDSAMYFCASEGGTGELFFGEGSRLTVL.

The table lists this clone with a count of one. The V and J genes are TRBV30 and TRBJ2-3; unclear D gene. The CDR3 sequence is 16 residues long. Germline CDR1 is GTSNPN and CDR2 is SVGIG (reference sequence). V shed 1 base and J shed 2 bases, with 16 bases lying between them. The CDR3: CAWSARAGPSTDTQYF. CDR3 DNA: TGTGCCTGGAGTGCTAGAGCCGGGCCTTCCACAGATACGCAGTATTTT.

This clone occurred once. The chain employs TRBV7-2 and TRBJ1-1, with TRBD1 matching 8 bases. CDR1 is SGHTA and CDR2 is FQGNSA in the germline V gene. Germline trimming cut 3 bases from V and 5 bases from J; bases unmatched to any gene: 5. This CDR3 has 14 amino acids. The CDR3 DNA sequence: TGTGCCAGCAGCTTTACAGGGGGTCGGACTGAAGCTTTCTTT. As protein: CASSFTGGRTEAFF.

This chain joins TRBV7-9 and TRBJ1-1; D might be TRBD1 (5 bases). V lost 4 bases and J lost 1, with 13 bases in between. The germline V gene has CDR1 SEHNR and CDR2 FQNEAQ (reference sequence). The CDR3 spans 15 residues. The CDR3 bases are TGTGCCAGCAGCTCCCTTGCAGGGAAGAACACTGAAGCTTTCTTT. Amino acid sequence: CASSSLAGKNTEAFF.

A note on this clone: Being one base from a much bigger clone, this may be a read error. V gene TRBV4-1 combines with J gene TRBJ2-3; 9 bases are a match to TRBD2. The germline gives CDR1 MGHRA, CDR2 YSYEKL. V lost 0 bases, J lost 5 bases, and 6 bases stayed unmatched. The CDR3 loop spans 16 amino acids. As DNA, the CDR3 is TGCGCCAGCAGCCAAGATGCTAGCGGGGAGAGAGATACGCAGTATTTT. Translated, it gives CASSQDASGERDTQYF.

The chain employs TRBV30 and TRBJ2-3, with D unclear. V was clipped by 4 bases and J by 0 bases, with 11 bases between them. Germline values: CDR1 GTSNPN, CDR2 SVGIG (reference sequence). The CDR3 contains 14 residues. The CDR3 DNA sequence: TGTGCCTGGACAGGAGCATCTAGCACAGATACGCAGTATTTT. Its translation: CAWTGASSTDTQYF.

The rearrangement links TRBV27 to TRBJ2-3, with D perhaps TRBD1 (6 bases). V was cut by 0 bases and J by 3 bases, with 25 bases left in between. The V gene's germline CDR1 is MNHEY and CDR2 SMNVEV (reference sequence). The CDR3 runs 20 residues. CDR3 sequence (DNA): TGTGCCAGCAGTTTATCGATGCCCGTTTTTCTTCAGGGGTCGACAGATACGCAGTATTTT. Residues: CASSLSMPVFLQGSTDTQYF.

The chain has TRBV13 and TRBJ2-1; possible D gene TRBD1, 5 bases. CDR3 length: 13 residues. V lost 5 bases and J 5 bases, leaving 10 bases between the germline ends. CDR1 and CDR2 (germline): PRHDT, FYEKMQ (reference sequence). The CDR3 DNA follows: TGTGCCAGCAGCCTAGACAGTCACAATGAGCAGTTCTTC. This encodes CASSLDSHNEQFF.

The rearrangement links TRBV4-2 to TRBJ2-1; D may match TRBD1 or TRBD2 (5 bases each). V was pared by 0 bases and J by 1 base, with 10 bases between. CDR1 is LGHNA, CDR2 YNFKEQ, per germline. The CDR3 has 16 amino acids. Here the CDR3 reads CASSQDPGPSYNEQFF. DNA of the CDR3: TGTGCCAGCAGCCAAGATCCGGGACCGTCCTACAATGAGCAGTTCTTC.

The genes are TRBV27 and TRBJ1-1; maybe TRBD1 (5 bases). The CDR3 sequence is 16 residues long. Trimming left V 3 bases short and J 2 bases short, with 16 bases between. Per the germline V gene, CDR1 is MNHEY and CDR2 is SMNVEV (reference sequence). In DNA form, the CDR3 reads TGTGCCAGCAGTTTTCACCTGGGGGAATATAACACTGAAGCTTTCTTT. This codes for CASSFHLGEYNTEAFF.

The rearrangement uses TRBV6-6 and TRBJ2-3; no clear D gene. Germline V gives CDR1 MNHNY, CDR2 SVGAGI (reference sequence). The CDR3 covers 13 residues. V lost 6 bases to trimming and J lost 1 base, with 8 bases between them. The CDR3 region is CASSPPRTDTQYF. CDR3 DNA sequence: TGTGCCAGCAGCCCTCCTCGCACAGATACGCAGTATTTT.

The CDR3: CASSLGLGTELYEQYF. CDR3 coding DNA: TGTGCCAGCAGCTTAGGCCTGGGAACAGAACTCTACGAGCAGTACTTC. This chain links TRBV13 with TRBJ2-7, with no clear D. The length of the CDR3 is 16 residues. Deletions cut 0 bases from V and 3 bases from J, with 15 bases between. CDR1 is PRHDT and CDR2 is FYEKMQ in the germline V gene (reference sequence).

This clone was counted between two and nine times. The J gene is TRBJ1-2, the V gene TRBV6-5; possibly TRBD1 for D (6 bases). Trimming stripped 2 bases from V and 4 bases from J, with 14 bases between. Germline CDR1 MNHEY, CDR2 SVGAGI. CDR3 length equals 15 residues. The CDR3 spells CASSYGRGGLYGYTF. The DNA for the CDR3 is TGTGCCAGCAGTTACGGGAGGGGGGGTCTCTATGGCTACACCTTC.

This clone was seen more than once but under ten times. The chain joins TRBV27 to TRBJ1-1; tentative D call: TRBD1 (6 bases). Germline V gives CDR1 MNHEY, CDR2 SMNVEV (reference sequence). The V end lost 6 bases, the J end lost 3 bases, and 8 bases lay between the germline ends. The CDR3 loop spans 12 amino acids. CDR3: CASRNRDTEAFF. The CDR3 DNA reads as TGTGCCAGCAGGAACAGGGACACTGAAGCTTTCTTT.

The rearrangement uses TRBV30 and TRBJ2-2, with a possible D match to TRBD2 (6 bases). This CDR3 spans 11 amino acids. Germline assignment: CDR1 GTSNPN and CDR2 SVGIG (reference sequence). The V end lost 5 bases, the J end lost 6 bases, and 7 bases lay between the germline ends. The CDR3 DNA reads TGTGCCTGGGGACTATCCGGGGAGCTGTTTTTT. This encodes CAWGLSGELFF.

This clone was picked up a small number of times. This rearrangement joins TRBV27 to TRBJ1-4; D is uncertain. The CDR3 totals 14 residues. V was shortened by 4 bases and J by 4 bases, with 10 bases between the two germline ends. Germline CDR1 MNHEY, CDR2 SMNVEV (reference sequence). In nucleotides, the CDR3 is TGTGCCAGCAGTTCCGGAGGGAATAATGAAAAACTGTTTTTT. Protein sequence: CASSSGGNNEKLFF.